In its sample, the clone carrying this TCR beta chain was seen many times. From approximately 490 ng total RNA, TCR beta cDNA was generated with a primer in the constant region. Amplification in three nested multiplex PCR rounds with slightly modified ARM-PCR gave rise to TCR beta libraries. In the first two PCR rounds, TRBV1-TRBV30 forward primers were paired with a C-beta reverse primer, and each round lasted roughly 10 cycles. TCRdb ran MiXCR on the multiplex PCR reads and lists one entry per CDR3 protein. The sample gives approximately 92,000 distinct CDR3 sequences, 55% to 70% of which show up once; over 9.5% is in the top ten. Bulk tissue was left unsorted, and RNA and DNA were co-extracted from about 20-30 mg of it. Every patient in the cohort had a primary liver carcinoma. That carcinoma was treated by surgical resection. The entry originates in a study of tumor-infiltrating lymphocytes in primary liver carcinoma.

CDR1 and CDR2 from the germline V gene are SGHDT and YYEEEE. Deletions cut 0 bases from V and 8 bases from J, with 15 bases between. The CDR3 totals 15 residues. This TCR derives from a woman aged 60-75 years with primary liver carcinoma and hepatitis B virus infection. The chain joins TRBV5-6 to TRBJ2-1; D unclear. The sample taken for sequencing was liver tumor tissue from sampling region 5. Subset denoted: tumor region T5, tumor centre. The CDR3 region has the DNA TGTGCCAGCAGCTTGGGGCTACACCGTGGGGATGAGCAGTTCTTC. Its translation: CASSLGLHRGDEQFF. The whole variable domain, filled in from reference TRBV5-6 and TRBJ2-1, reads DAGVTQSPTHLIKTRGQQVTLRCSPKSGHDTVSWYQQALGQGPQFIFQYYEEEERQRGNFPDRFSGHQFPNYSSELNVNALLLGDSALYLCASSLGLHRGDEQFFGPGTRLTVL.